This T cell receptor beta chain comes out of a study of beta chain features in type 1 diabetes. General observations from the study: In the patient group, naive, central memory and Treg TCRB repertoires seemed more alike than in the healthy donor group. The study found fewer insertions and more deletions at VDJ junctions in type 1 diabetes patients.

Investigators reverse transcribed all isolated RNA, so they sequenced expressed TCRB transcripts. Data came from immunoSEQ multiplex PCR; TCRdb stores just in-frame clones and leaves some out. Of around 300,000 clones in the sample, approximately 9.9% were seen once. Germline values: CDR1 MGHDK, CDR2 SYGVNS. The CDR3 is 16 amino acids. The ends lost 3 bases at V and 2 bases at J; junction bases unmatched: 3. As for this clone: Antigen unknown.

Cells sorted by CD45RO/CCR7/CD25/CD127/CD95/CD27 comprised CD4+ naive, central memory, regulatory and stem cell-like memory cells. The receptor comes from a woman aged 25 to 39 in good health. The chain is built from TRBV25-1 and TRBJ2-6, with 8 bases that match TRBD1. Sequencing was carried out using naive CD4+ T cells from blood. The CDR3 reads CASSDRGLPGANVLTF. Here the CDR3 DNA reads TGTGCCAGCAGTGACAGGGGGCTTCCTGGGGCCAACGTCCTGACTTTC.